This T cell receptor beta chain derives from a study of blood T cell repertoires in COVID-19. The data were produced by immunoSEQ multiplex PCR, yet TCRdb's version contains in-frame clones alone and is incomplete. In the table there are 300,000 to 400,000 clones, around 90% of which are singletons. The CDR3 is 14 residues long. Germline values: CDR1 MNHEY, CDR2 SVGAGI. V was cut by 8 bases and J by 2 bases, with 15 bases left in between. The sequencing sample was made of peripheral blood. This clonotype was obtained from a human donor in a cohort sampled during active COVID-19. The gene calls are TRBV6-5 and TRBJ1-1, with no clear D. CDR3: CASRTTGENTEAFF. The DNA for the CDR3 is TGTGCCAGCCGCACGACCGGAGAAAACACTGAAGCTTTCTTT.